The 27 T cell receptor beta chains below come from one sample, sequenced in a study of T-cell reconstitution after alpha-beta-depleted transplantation in children. As it was prepared, the TCRbeta library received unique molecular identifiers. MiXCR was run by TCRdb on the PCR reads, yielding one entry per CDR3 protein. Of 580,000 or so distinct CDR3 sequences detected, more than 20% appear once; the ten largest clones hold over 12%. The sequencing used PBMCs, mostly from graft donor cells, collected 360 days after TCRalphabeta/CD19-depleted stem cell transplant. Receptors were obtained from a boy in the first two years of life who had a stem cell transplant for acute myeloid leukemia, so the T cells may come from the graft donor.

This clonotype has at least ten counts. V gene TRBV5-1 combines with J gene TRBJ1-6; TRBD1 is a possible D gene (6 bases). Germline V gene data show CDR1 as SGHRS and CDR2 as YFSETQ. V was shortened by 4 bases and J by 7 bases, with 18 bases between the two germline ends. The CDR3 length is 16 residues. In DNA form, the CDR3 reads TGCGCCAGCAGCCGCGGGACGGCAGGGGACAATTCACCCCTCCACTTT. Translating gives CASSRGTAGDNSPLHF.

The genes are TRBV20-1 and TRBJ1-5, with D unresolved. Trimming cost V 3 bases and J 3 bases, with 9 bases left between them. CDR3 size: 13 residues. Germline-derived CDR1 and CDR2 are DFQATT and SNEGSKA (reference sequence). The CDR3 DNA follows: TGCAGTGCTAGCGCAGGAGTCAATCAGCCCCAGCATTTT. It is translated as CSASAGVNQPQHF.

In its sample, this clonotype was seen a few times. The V gene is TRBV6-1, the J gene TRBJ1-2, with TRBD1 matching 12 bases. Germline V gene lookup returns CDR1 MNHNS and CDR2 SASEGT. This CDR3 has 15 residues. The junction had 4 bases not matched to a gene; V was cut back by 5 bases and J by 3 bases. This CDR3 is CASSLGTGGYYGYTF. Here the CDR3 DNA reads TGTGCCAGCAGTCTCGGGACAGGGGGCTACTATGGCTACACCTTC.

This clonotype came up a few times. The chain employs TRBV28 and TRBJ2-3, with 8 bases matching TRBD2. CDR1 is MDHEN and CDR2 is SYDVKM in the germline V gene. J lost 1 base, V lost 3 bases, and 3 bases had no gene match. This CDR3 has 15 amino acids. This CDR3 reads CASSFGRGGTDTQYF. As DNA, the CDR3 is TGTGCCAGCAGTTTTGGGCGGGGGGGCACAGATACGCAGTATTTT.

The chain joins TRBV2 to TRBJ2-2; D remains ambiguous. This CDR3 has 14 residues. Trimming took off 1 base at V and 5 bases at J, with 8 bases between the two ends. Germline V lookup: CDR1 SNHLY, CDR2 FYNNEI. The CDR3 DNA is TGTGCCAGCAGTGAAGGCCGAGCTACCGGGGAGCTGTTTTTT. It specifies CASSEGRATGELFF. The variable domain in full, completed from reference TRBV2 and TRBJ2-2, reads EPEVTQTPSHQVTQMGQEVILRCVPISNHLYFYWYRQILGQKVEFLVSFYNNEISEKSEIFDDQFSVERPDGSNFTLKIRSTKLEDSAMYFCASSEGRATGELFFGEGSRLTVL.

The V gene is TRBV29-1, the J gene TRBJ1-2; a weak D match, TRBD1 (6 bases). CDR1 is SQVTM and CDR2 is ANQGSEA in the germline V gene. The CDR3 is 15 residues long. The V end was cut by 4 bases, the J end by 7 bases, with 22 bases between. CDR3 in DNA: TGCAGCGTTGGGGACCCAGACAGGAGGCTCAGTGGCTACACCTTC. Translation: CSVGDPDRRLSGYTF.

This clonotype was recorded many times. V and J are TRBV14 and TRBJ2-2; D unclear. The CDR3 length is 14 residues. Looked up from germline, CDR1 is SGHDN and CDR2 is FVKESK. The V gene lost 0 bases and the J gene lost 5 bases, with 7 bases spanning the gap. The CDR3 sequence is CASSQDLLTGELFF. The CDR3 DNA reads TGTGCCAGCAGCCAAGATTTACTTACCGGGGAGCTGTTTTTT.

Comment on this clonotype: A much larger clone differs from this one at a single base, so this may be a read error. The chain recombines TRBV9 with TRBJ2-1; D is unclear. Trimming took off 0 bases at V and 0 bases at J, with 7 bases between the two ends. This CDR3 is built from 15 residues. Per germline, CDR1 SGDLS and CDR2 YYNGEE. The CDR3 here is CASSVAESSYNEQFF. The DNA of the CDR3 is TGTGCCAGCAGCGTAGCAGAGAGCTCCTACAATGAGCAGTTCTTC.

The V call is TRBV4-3, the J call TRBJ2-7; 10 nucleotides agree with TRBD1. Germline lookup yields CDR1 LGHNA and CDR2 YSLEER. V was pared by 3 bases and J by 3 bases, with 5 bases of the junction left unmatched. CDR3 size: 15 residues. CDR3 residues: CASSQGTGEGYEQYF. DNA for the CDR3: TGCGCCAGCAGCCAGGGGACAGGGGAGGGCTACGAGCAGTACTTC.

This chain links TRBV14 with TRBJ2-7; TRBD2 might be the D (6 bases). The CDR3 consists of 14 residues. Germline CDR1 reads SGHDN; CDR2 reads FVKESK. With 4 bases removed from V and 0 bases from J, the gap between germline ends came to 10 bases. The CDR3 nucleotides are TGTGCCAGCAGCCCTCGACTAGTCTCCTACGAGCAGTACGTC. Amino acids: CASSPRLVSYEQYV.

The genes are TRBV12-3 or TRBV12-4 and TRBJ2-1; 9 nucleotides line up with TRBD2. The CDR3 loop spans 15 amino acids. Trimming at V came to 5 bases and at J to 6 bases, leaving 8 bases not matched to a gene. In DNA, the CDR3 is TGTGCCAGCAGTCGTGCGGGGGGGCTTATCAATGAGCAGTTCTTC. Translated: CASSRAGGLINEQFF.

This clonotype was observed many times. The chain employs TRBV20-1 and TRBJ2-7, with D unresolved. The V gene's germline CDR1 is DFQATT and CDR2 SNEGSKA (reference sequence). The CDR3 spans 13 residues. V was clipped by 5 bases and J by 7 bases, with 18 bases between them. The CDR3 sequence: CSASPGHLGEQYV. The DNA for the CDR3 is TGCAGTGCTTCCCCGGGTCATCTGGGGGAGCAGTACGTC.

The rearrangement links TRBV4-3 to TRBJ2-7; 10 bases match TRBD1. Germline CDR1 is LGHNA and CDR2 is YSLEER. The CDR3 consists of 16 residues. V trimming: 3 bases; J trimming: 5 bases; junction bases outside the gene matches: 10. The CDR3 DNA sequence: TGCGCCAGCAGCCAGGTTCCGGGACAGGGGATCAACGAGCAGTACTTC. This gives the protein CASSQVPGQGINEQYF.

This rearrangement joins TRBV11-2 to TRBJ2-1; D is tentatively TRBD1 or TRBD2 (5 bases each). The ends were cut back, 5 bases at V and 7 bases at J, with 24 bases in the middle. The CDR3 consists of 17 residues. Germline values: CDR1 SGHAT, CDR2 FQNNGV. Written as DNA, the CDR3 is TGTGCCAGCAGCACACTAGTGTTTGCAGGGAAGACGAATGAGCAGTTCTTC. Amino acid sequence: CASSTLVFAGKTNEQFF.

As for this clonotype: An end of the junction does not agree with germline; a read error may underlie this. The chain couples TRBV2 to TRBJ2-7; D might be TRBD2 (6 bases). This CDR3 has 11 residues. Per germline, CDR1 SNHLY and CDR2 FYNNEI. CDR3 nucleotide sequence: TGTGCCAGCAGTGTCTATACAGGAGGGGCATTC. This sequence encodes CASSVYTGGAF.

V is TRBV27 and J is TRBJ2-1; no clear D gene. V lost 6 bases and J lost 7, with 10 bases in between. The CDR3 spans 12 residues. Germline CDR1 MNHEY, CDR2 SMNVEV (reference sequence). The CDR3 DNA reads as TGTGCCAGCAGCCCGGACCCGAATGAGCAGTTCTTC. Encoded protein: CASSPDPNEQFF.

This clonotype was found many times. The chain employs TRBV29-1 and TRBJ1-2; weak D call: TRBD1 (6 bases). Germline assignment: CDR1 SQVTM and CDR2 ANQGSEA. There are 14 residues in the CDR3. Trimming removed 4 bases from V and 3 bases from J, with 15 bases in between. Here the CDR3 reads CSVGGRTAYYGYTF. CDR3 nucleotide sequence: TGCAGCGTTGGAGGTCGGACAGCGTACTATGGCTACACCTTC.

As regards this clonotype: This may arise from a read error, as a much more abundant clone is one base away. The chain has TRBV7-9 and TRBJ2-4; maybe TRBD1 (6 bases). Germline V gives CDR1 SEHNR, CDR2 FQNEAQ (reference sequence). CDR3 length: 16 residues. This chain's CDR3 is CASSPDGVGAKSIQYF. The CDR3 region has the DNA TGTGCCAGCAGCCCCGACGGTGTGGGGGCCAAAAGCATTCAGTACTTC. The whole variable domain, filled in from reference TRBV7-9 and TRBJ2-4, reads DTGVSQNPRHKITKRGQNVTFRCDPISEHNRLYWYRQTLGQGPEFLTYFQNEAQLEKSRLLSDRFSAERPKGSFSTLEIQRTEQGDSAMYLCASSPDGVGAKSIQYFGAGTRLSVL.

The genes are TRBV19 and TRBJ2-7, with D possibly being TRBD1 (7 bases). V was clipped by 4 bases and J by 3 bases, with 19 bases between them. The CDR3 is 16 amino acids. CDR1 LNHDA and CDR2 SQIVND come from the germline V gene (reference sequence). DNA for the CDR3: TGTGCCAGTAGTACCGTCGCGACAGGGACTTACTACGAGCAGTACTTC. This sequence encodes CASSTVATGTYYEQYF.

This chain joins TRBV7-8 and TRBJ2-3, with D uncertain. CDR3 length: 16 amino acids. The germline gives CDR1 SGHVS, CDR2 FQNEAQ. The V gene lost 5 bases and the J gene lost 0 bases, with 15 bases spanning the gap. This CDR3 reads CASSRDGRSSTDTQYF. The CDR3 DNA reads as TGTGCCAGCAGCCGAGATGGGCGTTCGAGCACAGATACGCAGTATTTT.

This clonotype came up many times. The CDR3 is CASRLSGGATDTQYF. The CDR3 DNA reads as TGTGCCAGCAGATTGTCCGGGGGGGCGACAGATACGCAGTATTTT. The rearrangement links TRBV12-3 or TRBV12-4 to TRBJ2-3; 8 bases are shared with TRBD2. The junction had 8 bases not matched to a gene; V was cut back by 6 bases and J by 3 bases. The CDR3 runs to 15 residues.

The V call is TRBV20-1, the J call TRBJ2-3; D might be TRBD1 (5 bases). The ends were cut back, 5 bases at V and 1 base at J, with 19 bases in the middle. The germline CDR1 and CDR2 sequences are DFQATT and SNEGSKA (reference sequence). This CDR3 has 16 residues. CDR3 bases: TGCAGTGCTTCCGCACTCCCGCCAGGGTGCACAGATACGCAGTATTTT. Translation: CSASALPPGCTDTQYF.

This clonotype has a handful of counts. The V call is TRBV5-1, the J call TRBJ2-1, with D maybe TRBD1 (6 bases). The CDR3 sequence is 13 residues long. The germline gives CDR1 SGHRS, CDR2 YFSETQ. Trimming cost V 4 bases and J 5 bases, with 10 bases left between them. The DNA of the CDR3 is TGCGCCAGCAGCCCCCGGACAGACAATGAGCAGTTCTTC. It yields the protein CASSPRTDNEQFF.

This clonotype was recorded a few times. The chain combines TRBV4-2 with TRBJ2-1; D not resolved. Deletions cut 5 bases from V and 2 bases from J, with 10 bases between. Germline V CDR1 and CDR2: LGHNA, YNFKEQ. CDR3 size: 14 residues. The CDR3 DNA reads TGTGCCAGCAGCAGTGCGACGCCCTACAATGAGCAGTTCTTC. Translation: CASSSATPYNEQFF.

This clonotype showed up many times. The gene calls are TRBV5-1 and TRBJ2-2; the match to TRBD1 covers 7 bases. CDR3 length: 15 amino acids. Looked up from germline, CDR1 is SGHRS and CDR2 is YFSETQ. V shed 4 bases, J shed 0 bases, and the junction held 3 bases outside the gene matches. The CDR3 region is CASSLGQSNTGELFF. DNA for the CDR3: TGCGCCAGCAGCCTGGGACAGTCGAACACCGGGGAGCTGTTTTTT.

There are a few counts of this clonotype. The gene calls are TRBV6-5 and TRBJ2-7; D unresolved. Trimming removed 4 bases from V and 7 bases from J, with 17 bases in between. The CDR3 is made up of 14 amino acids. The V gene's germline CDR1 is MNHEY and CDR2 SVGAGI. CDR3 loop: CASSSPLGSREQYF. The DNA for the CDR3 is TGTGCCAGCAGTTCGCCCCTAGGGTCTCGGGAGCAGTACTTC.

This clonotype was recorded many times. The genes are TRBV7-2 and TRBJ2-1, with 10 bases identical to TRBD2. The CDR3 is made up of 16 amino acids. Germline values: CDR1 SGHTA, CDR2 FQGNSA. V shed 6 bases and J 3 bases; nucleotides not matched to a gene: 8. The CDR3 DNA reads as TGTGCCAGCAGACCAGGACTAGCGGCAATCTACAATGAGCAGTTCTTC. It codes for CASRPGLAAIYNEQFF.